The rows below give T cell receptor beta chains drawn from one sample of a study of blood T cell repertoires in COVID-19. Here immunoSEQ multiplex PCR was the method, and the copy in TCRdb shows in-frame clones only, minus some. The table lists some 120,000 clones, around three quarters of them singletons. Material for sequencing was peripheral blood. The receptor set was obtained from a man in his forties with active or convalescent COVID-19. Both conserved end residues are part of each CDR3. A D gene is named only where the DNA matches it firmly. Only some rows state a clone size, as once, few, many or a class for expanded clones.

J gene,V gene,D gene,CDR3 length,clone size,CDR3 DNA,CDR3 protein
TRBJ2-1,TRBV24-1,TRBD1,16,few,TGTGCCACCAGTGACCCGACAGGGGGGGTAGTGAATGAGCAGTTCTTC,CATSDPTGGVVNEQFF
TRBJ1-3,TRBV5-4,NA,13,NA,TGTGCCAGCAGCCTAGGTCTGGGAAACACCATATATTTT,CASSLGLGNTIYF
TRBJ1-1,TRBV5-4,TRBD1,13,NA,TGTGCCAGCAGCAACAGGGGGGGAACTGAAGCTTTCTTT,CASSNRGGTEAFF
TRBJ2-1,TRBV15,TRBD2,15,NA,TGTGCCACCAGCATACTGGCGGGAGCCTACAATGAGCAGTTCTTC,CATSILAGAYNEQFF
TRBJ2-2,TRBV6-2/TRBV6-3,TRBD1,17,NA,TGTGCCAGCAGTTACCCCCGGACAGGCCTGAACACCGGGGAGCTGTTTTTT,CASSYPRTGLNTGELFF
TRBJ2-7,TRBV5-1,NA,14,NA,TGCGCCAGCATGCTGGAAGCGGGTTCCTACGAGCAGTACTTC,CASMLEAGSYEQYF
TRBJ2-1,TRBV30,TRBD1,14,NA,TGTGCCTGGGGGGGACAGGGAGCCTACAATGAGCAGTTCTTC,CAWGGQGAYNEQFF
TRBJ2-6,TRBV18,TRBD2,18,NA,TGTGCCAGCTCACCCCCGGGACTAGCAGGCTCTGGGGCCAACGTCCTGACTTTC,CASSPPGLAGSGANVLTF
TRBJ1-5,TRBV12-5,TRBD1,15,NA,TGTGCTAGTGGCTCAGGACAGGGACAAAATCAGCCCCAGCATTTT,CASGSGQGQNQPQHF
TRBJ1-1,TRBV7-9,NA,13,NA,TGTGCCAGCAGCTTCCGACACCCCACTGAAGCTTTCTTT,CASSFRHPTEAFF
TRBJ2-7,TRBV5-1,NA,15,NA,TGCGCCAGCAGCTTGGTGAGTAGCAACACCTACGAGCAGTACTTC,CASSLVSSNTYEQYF
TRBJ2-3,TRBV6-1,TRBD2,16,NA,TGTGCCAGCAGTGCGCCCACTAGCGGAGTTTCAGATACGCAGTATTTT,CASSAPTSGVSDTQYF
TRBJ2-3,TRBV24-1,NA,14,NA,TGTGCCACCAGTGATCCCCTGAGAGCAGATACGCAGTATTTT,CATSDPLRADTQYF
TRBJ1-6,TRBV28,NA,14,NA,TGTGCCAGCAGTGCGGCCCGCGATAATTCACCCCTCCACTTT,CASSAARDNSPLHF